This TCR beta chain was found in a study of regulatory T cells in long-lasting Graves disease. Study-wide findings and caveats: Persistent disease exhibited a predilection for TRBV28, TRBJ1-2 and TRBJ2-5. Having few samples may have compromised the accuracy.

Comments on this clonotype: Its specificity is unknown.

Relying on iRepertoire HTBI primers and Arm-PCR of CDR3 regions, the team built TCR beta libraries. TCRdb re-derived calls from the multiplex PCR reads in MiXCR, one entry per CDR3 protein. The sample lists over 650,000 distinct CDR3 sequences, around 30% seen once, with roughly 46% in the top ten. This sample's time point: persistent/refractory GD, antithyroid drugs over 5 years with positive TRAb. PBMCs provided the RNA from which the TCR library was made. Deletions cut 0 bases from V and 1 base from J, with 15 bases between. From germline, CDR1 is MNHEY and CDR2 SVGAGI. The CDR3 is 17 amino acids. The receptor comes from a female donor with Graves disease. This sequence joins TRBV6-5 and TRBJ1-1; D gene ambiguous. Material: peripheral blood mononuclear cells (PBMCs), obtained when the disease was refractory, from a patient treated with antithyroid drugs. CDR3 DNA: TGTGCCAGCAGTTACTCGATTGGTGGACCTTCGAACACTGAAGCTTTCTTT. This encodes CASSYSIGGPSNTEAFF.